The next 29 T cell receptor beta chains were all read from a single sample in a study of T cell responses to AZD1222 COVID-19 vaccine. Libraries were prepared by immunoSEQ multiplex PCR; TCRdb keeps only in-frame clonotypes and omits some of them. The sample holds 54,000 or so clones, approximately 89% seen once. The sequences come from peripheral blood, collected on day 0 of AZD1222 vaccination. The receptors come from an adult in good health.

This chain connects TRBV7-6 to TRBJ2-2; 9 bases agree with TRBD1. After removal of 0 bases from V and 4 bases from J, the junction contained 6 bases not matched to a gene. The germline gives CDR1 SGHVS, CDR2 FNYEAQ. The CDR3 contains 17 residues. The DNA for the CDR3 is TGTGCCAGCAGCTTAGCAGGGACAGGGATTAGCACCGGGGAGCTGTTTTTT. Amino acid sequence: CASSLAGTGISTGELFF.

CDR3 loop: CASSLGTSELNEQFF. Written as DNA, the CDR3 is TGTGCCAGCAGCTTAGGGACTAGCGAGTTGAATGAGCAGTTCTTC. The rearrangement joins TRBV11-1 to TRBJ2-1; 9 positions match TRBD2. The CDR3 is 15 residues long. Trimming at V came to 1 base and at J to 7 bases, leaving 5 bases not matched to a gene. Germline CDR1 reads SGHAT; CDR2 reads FQDESV (reference sequence).

The chain carries TRBV27 and TRBJ2-5; 9 bases fit TRBD1. The CDR3 loop spans 14 amino acids. V gave up 3 bases and J gave up 7 bases; unmatched junction bases: 6. Germline CDR1 is MNHEY and CDR2 is SMNVEV (reference sequence). The CDR3 loop is CASSLRQGDWTQYF. In nucleotides, the CDR3 is TGTGCCAGCAGTTTGAGACAGGGGGACTGGACCCAGTACTTC.

The chain couples TRBV5-1 to TRBJ1-1, with 8 bases lining up with TRBD1. The V and J ends lost 1 base and 1 base, in that order; junction bases with no gene match: 3. The CDR3 spans 15 residues. Per the germline V gene, CDR1 is SGHRS and CDR2 is YFSETQ. The CDR3 sequence: CASSLPGQGNTEAFF. CDR3 bases: TGCGCCAGCAGCTTGCCCGGACAGGGGAACACTGAAGCTTTCTTT. The full variable domain, completed using reference TRBV5-1 and TRBJ1-1, is KAGVTQTPRYLIKTRGQQVTLSCSPISGHRSVSWYQQTPGQGLQFLFEYFSETQRNKGNFPGRFSGRQFSNSRSEMNVSTLELGDSALYLCASSLPGQGNTEAFFGQGTRLTVV.

This rearrangement joins TRBV2 to TRBJ2-3; TRBD1 might be the D (6 bases). Germline lookup yields CDR1 SNHLY and CDR2 FYNNEI. The CDR3 runs 13 residues. Trimming shortened V by 4 bases and J by 3 bases, and 8 bases separated the two germline ends. The CDR3 loop reads CASSGQETDTQYF. The CDR3 nucleotides read TGTGCCAGCAGTGGACAGGAAACAGATACGCAGTATTTT.

This clone was found a few times. The chain joins TRBV5-1 to TRBJ2-1, with 8 bases lining up with TRBD1. The CDR3 length is 15 residues. The germline V gene encodes CDR1 SGHRS and CDR2 YFSETQ. J lost 7 bases, V lost 4 bases, and 10 bases had no gene match. The CDR3 spells CASSTGQGLGNEQFF. DNA of the CDR3: TGCGCCAGCAGCACAGGACAGGGTCTCGGGAATGAGCAGTTCTTC.

The gene calls are TRBV11-1 and TRBJ2-7, with 7 positions matching TRBD1. The CDR3 length is 15 residues. Trimming took 5 bases from V and 5 from J; bases not matched to a gene: 12. Germline CDR1 and CDR2: SGHAT and FQDESV (reference sequence). CDR3: CASSPTTGFFNEQYF. CDR3 DNA sequence: TGTGCCAGCAGCCCAACGACAGGGTTCTTCAACGAGCAGTACTTC. Using reference TRBV11-1 and TRBJ2-7 for the parts outside the CDR3, the full variable domain is EAEVAQSPRYKITEKSQAVAFWCDPISGHATLYWYRQILGQGPELLVQFQDESVVDDSQLPKDRFSAERLKGVDSTLKIQPAELGDSAMYLCASSPTTGFFNEQYFGPGTRLTVT.

The V gene is TRBV7-8, the J gene TRBJ1-4; D remains unclear. The CDR3 spans 18 residues. The germline V and J ends were trimmed by 1 base and 0 bases, with 15 bases remaining between them. The germline V gene has CDR1 SGHVS and CDR2 FQNEAQ. The CDR3 loop is CASSLVLRDTTTNEKLFF. The CDR3 region has the DNA TGTGCCAGCAGCTTAGTGTTAAGGGATACGACAACTAATGAAAAACTGTTTTTT. The full variable domain, its missing parts supplied by reference TRBV7-8 and TRBJ1-4, is GAGVSQSPRYKVAKRGQDVALRCDPISGHVSLFWYQQALGQGPEFLTYFQNEAQLDKSGLPSDRFFAERPEGSVSTLKIQRTQQEDSAVYLCASSLVLRDTTTNEKLFFGSGTQLSVL.

The V call is TRBV4-3, the J call TRBJ2-3, with D unclear. The germline CDR1 and CDR2 sequences are LGHNA and YSLEER. The CDR3 contains 15 residues. The V gene lost 0 bases and the J gene lost 2 bases, with 9 bases spanning the gap. The CDR3 DNA reads TGCGCCAGCAGCCAAGAGTTAATCTCCACAGATACGCAGTATTTT. It encodes CASSQELISTDTQYF.

The chain has TRBV7-8 and TRBJ2-2; D gene ambiguous. The CDR3 covers 12 residues. The germline V and J ends were trimmed by 4 bases and 2 bases, with 2 bases remaining between them. CDR1 SGHVS and CDR2 FQNEAQ come from the germline V gene. The CDR3 DNA is TGTGCCAGCAGCTCCAACACCGGGGAGCTGTTTTTT. Translated: CASSSNTGELFF.

The CDR3 nucleotides are TGTGCCAGCAGCTCACCATATGACACGGGCTACACCTTC. Translating it yields CASSSPYDTGYTF. This chain links TRBV5-8 with TRBJ1-2; D ambiguous. Germline V gene lookup returns CDR1 SGHTS and CDR2 YDEGEE. The CDR3 length is 13 residues. V was trimmed by 3 bases and J by 8 bases, leaving 14 bases between them.

This clone was detected only once. This rearrangement joins TRBV30 to TRBJ1-2; 7 bases agree with TRBD1. Germline CDR1 GTSNPN, CDR2 SVGIG (reference sequence). This CDR3 spans 14 amino acids. The trim removed 4 bases at V and 5 bases at J, leaving 10 bases unmatched. As DNA, the CDR3 is TGTGCCTGGACCCGGCAGGGGGTATGGTATGGCTACACCTTC. Translating it yields CAWTRQGVWYGYTF.

V and J are TRBV5-1 and TRBJ1-1; possibly TRBD1 for D (5 bases). This CDR3 has 14 amino acids. The germline V and J ends were trimmed by 4 bases and 6 bases, with 16 bases remaining between them. The V gene's germline CDR1 is SGHRS and CDR2 YFSETQ. CDR3: CASSTGPGRAEAFF. CDR3 nucleotide sequence: TGCGCCAGCAGCACGGGACCGGGCCGGGCTGAAGCTTTCTTT.

The CDR3 loop is CASSFPAGMTDTQYF. The CDR3 DNA sequence: TGTGCCAGCAGCTTCCCAGCGGGAATGACAGATACGCAGTATTTT. The chain is built from TRBV7-9 and TRBJ2-3, with 7 nucleotides matching TRBD2. Germline-derived CDR1 and CDR2 are SEHNR and FQNEAQ (reference sequence). Germline trimming cut 3 bases from V and 3 bases from J; bases unmatched to any gene: 6. CDR3 length equals 15 residues.

V and J are TRBV6-5 and TRBJ2-1; 10 nucleotides match TRBD2. V shed 0 bases, J shed 7 bases, and the junction held 3 bases outside the gene matches. The CDR3 has 15 amino acids. Per germline, CDR1 MNHEY and CDR2 SVGAGI. CDR3 region: CASSYSPSGSNEQFF. The DNA for the CDR3 is TGTGCCAGCAGTTACTCTCCTAGCGGGAGTAATGAGCAGTTCTTC.

This sequence joins TRBV30 and TRBJ1-4; 9 bases line up with TRBD1. Trimming cost V 1 base and J 10 bases; bases outside gene matches: 10. Germline-derived CDR1 and CDR2 are GTSNPN and SVGIG (reference sequence). This CDR3 comprises 15 residues. CDR3 protein: CAWSALDRGFRKLFF. The CDR3 DNA reads as TGTGCCTGGAGTGCATTGGACAGGGGATTTCGAAAACTGTTTTTT.

The V gene is TRBV19, the J gene TRBJ1-6, with D perhaps TRBD1 (6 bases). Germline CDR1 is LNHDA and CDR2 is SQIVND (reference sequence). V gave up 4 bases and J gave up 8 bases, with 21 bases separating them. The CDR3 sequence is 17 residues long. The CDR3 spells CASSTYHYRVGYSPLHF. CDR3 DNA: TGTGCCAGTAGTACCTATCACTACAGGGTTGGGTATTCACCCCTCCACTTT.

V gene TRBV6-5 combines with J gene TRBJ1-4; possibly TRBD1 for D (5 bases). The CDR3 consists of 15 residues. V lost 6 bases and J lost 6, with 17 bases in between. The germline V gene encodes CDR1 MNHEY and CDR2 SVGAGI. The CDR3 bases are TGTGCCAGCAGAGCCCGGGCCTTACAGGATGAAAAACTGTTTTTT. It is translated as CASRARALQDEKLFF.

The chain joins TRBV4-2 to TRBJ1-5; D is ambiguous. The V end lost 2 bases, the J end lost 2 bases, and 10 bases lay between the germline ends. The CDR3 has 15 amino acids. Looked up from germline, CDR1 is LGHNA and CDR2 is YNFKEQ. The CDR3 DNA follows: TGTGCCAGCAGCCAAATCGAGCTTCGCAATCAGCCCCAGCATTTT. As protein: CASSQIELRNQPQHF.

The chain uses TRBV7-9 and TRBJ2-7, with 11 bases lining up with TRBD1. There are 14 residues in the CDR3. Germline V lookup: CDR1 SEHNR, CDR2 FQNEAQ (reference sequence). With V trimmed by 4 bases and J by 7 bases, 6 bases remained unmatched. The CDR3 nucleotides are TGTGCCAGCAGCTACGGACAGGGGGCAGATGAGCAGTACTTC. Residues: CASSYGQGADEQYF.

A single count supports this clone. V and J are TRBV27 and TRBJ2-2; TRBD2 matches at 10 bases. V shed 7 bases, J shed 4 bases, and the junction held 3 bases outside the gene matches. The CDR3 spans 14 residues. Germline-derived CDR1 and CDR2 are MNHEY and SMNVEV (reference sequence). This CDR3 is CASTLAGPTGELFF. The CDR3 coding sequence is TGTGCCAGCACACTAGCGGGACCCACCGGGGAGCTGTTTTTT.

The CDR3 DNA follows: TGCAGCGTGGCGCCACAGGGAAACACTGAAGCTTTCTTT. Its translation is CSVAPQGNTEAFF. The chain joins TRBV29-1 to TRBJ1-1; TRBD1 might be the D (6 bases). Germline V gene sequence: CDR1 SQVTM, CDR2 ANQGSEA. Deletions cut 6 bases from V and 2 bases from J, with 13 bases between. This CDR3 region has 13 residues.

The chain combines TRBV27 with TRBJ2-7, with TRBD1 as a possible D gene (6 bases). This CDR3 is built from 15 residues. Trimming stripped 5 bases from V and 7 bases from J, with 21 bases between. Germline V gene sequence: CDR1 MNHEY, CDR2 SMNVEV (reference sequence). The CDR3, as DNA: TGTGCCAGCAGTCCGAGGGGGACCGCGCAAGGTGAGCAGTACTTC. The encoded protein is CASSPRGTAQGEQYF.

The chain joins TRBV12-3 or TRBV12-4 to TRBJ2-7; D is perhaps TRBD2 (5 bases). This CDR3 region has 13 residues. V dropped 3 bases and J dropped 5 bases, with 11 bases sitting between them. CDR3 in amino acids: CASSFRGSDEQYF. CDR3 in DNA: TGTGCCAGCAGTTTTAGAGGGAGTGACGAGCAGTACTTC.

The chain links TRBV7-5 to TRBJ2-2; TRBD2, the D gene given by the table, was not confirmed from the DNA. TRBV7-5 is labeled a pseudogene. The length of the CDR3 is 17 residues. For the CDR3, the DNA is TGTGCCAGAAATGGACTAGCGGGAGGGCGGAACACCGGGGAGCTGTTTTTT. It specifies CARNGLAGGRNTGELFF.

The chain employs TRBV18 and TRBJ1-2; 12 bases are shared with TRBD1. With 5 bases clipped from V and 7 bases from J, the junction kept 11 bases outside the gene matches. The CDR3 is 16 amino acids. Per germline, CDR1 KGHSH and CDR2 LQKENI. CDR3 DNA: TGTGCCAGCTCATCCTCTTCCGGGACAGGGGGCGTTGGCTACACCTTC. Its translation: CASSSSSGTGGVGYTF. Looking up the rest from reference TRBV18 and TRBJ1-2 gives the full variable domain: NAGVMQNPRHLVRRRGQEARLRCSPMKGHSHVYWYRQLPEEGLKFMVYLQKENIIDESGMPKERFSAEFPKEGPSILRIQQVVRGDSAAYFCASSSSSGTGGVGYTFGSGTRLTVV.

This rearrangement joins TRBV27 to TRBJ2-1; TRBD2 aligns across 16 bases. This CDR3 is 18 amino acids long. CDR1 MNHEY and CDR2 SMNVEV come from the germline V gene (reference sequence). Unmatched junction bases numbered 11, after V lost 4 bases and J lost 8 bases. CDR3 DNA: TGTGCCAGCAGTTCCGGGACTAGCGGGAGGGCCCAGGGGTATGAGCAGTTCTTC. As protein: CASSSGTSGRAQGYEQFF.

This sequence joins TRBV24-1 and TRBJ2-4; no reliable D call. The CDR3 is 14 residues long. In germline, CDR1 is KGHDR, CDR2 SFDVKD. V gave up 3 bases and J gave up 8 bases, with 13 bases separating them. CDR3 sequence: CATSDRLERDIQYF. CDR3 coding DNA: TGTGCCACCAGTGATCGTCTGGAAAGGGACATTCAGTACTTC.

The V and J genes are TRBV24-1 and TRBJ2-5, with 12 bases matching TRBD2. The V gene's germline CDR1 is KGHDR and CDR2 SFDVKD. Unmatched junction bases numbered 10, after V lost 3 bases and J lost 6 bases. The CDR3 has 17 amino acids. CDR3 bases: TGTGCCACCAGTGATATCGAGACTAGCGGGAGCTTACAGACCCAGTACTTC. As protein: CATSDIETSGSLQTQYF.